This T cell receptor (beta chain) derives from a study of blood T cell repertoires in COVID-19. Study-wide background: COVID-19 samples from acute and convalescent phases originated in the United States, Italy and Spain. Nucleic acid was either cDNA or gDNA, and it came from T cells, B-cell-depleted T cells, or PBMCs.

With 0 bases removed from V and 4 bases from J, the gap between germline ends came to 12 bases. The CDR3 is 16 residues long. Germline assignment: CDR1 LNHDA and CDR2 SQIVND (reference sequence). Clones were read by immunoSEQ multiplex PCR, and TCRdb kept only the in-frame ones, dropping some. The table lists 75,000 to 95,000 clones, approximately 90% of them singletons, with 5% to 5.5% in the top ten. This chain joins TRBV19 and TRBJ2-2; D might be TRBD1 (5 bases). This clonotype originated in a man in his 60s with acute or convalescent COVID-19. The sample comprised peripheral blood. CDR3 sequence (DNA): TGTGCCAGTAGTATAGATGCGAGACAGTTCACCGGGGAGCTGTTTTTT. Its protein is CASSIDARQFTGELFF.